This T cell receptor beta chain was found in a study of PD-1 blockade in classical Hodgkin lymphoma. Time point indicated: newly diagnosed, previously untreated cHL patient sample. Researchers used magnetic negative selection to pull out pure CD4+ T cells from thawed PBMCs. A note on this clone: Its specificity is unknown.

The assay was immunoSEQ multiplex PCR, and TCRdb's table has in-frame clones only and misses some. The data hold around 16,000 clones, with approximately 90% observed a single time. General observations from the study: Reports indicated that newly diagnosed patients had lower baseline TCR diversity than healthy donors did.

Source material: CD4+ T cells from blood. This clonotype was obtained from a human donor with classical Hodgkin lymphoma.

CDR3 bases: TGTGCCAGCAGCCACCCCTTAAACATTCAGTACTTC. Translated, it gives CASSHPLNIQYF. V and J are TRBV2 and TRBJ2-4, with D hard to call. Germline lookup yields CDR1 SNHLY and CDR2 FYNNEI. The CDR3 has 12 amino acids. Trimming shortened V by 6 bases and J by 6 bases, and 9 bases separated the two germline ends.